This is a list of T cell receptor beta chains from one sample in a study of neoadjuvant anti-PD-1 for oral cavity cancer. TCRdb keeps only in-frame clones here, not all; method: immunoSEQ multiplex PCR. The sample has 30,000 to 40,000 clones; approximately 87% are singletons. The sample here was PBMCs, taken before nivolumab (anti-PD-1) treatment. The receptors shown here come from a person aged 40-85 years with oral cavity squamous cell carcinoma. The CDR3 runs from the conserved cysteine through the conserved F or W. D genes are given only for firm matches. Clone size is shown for a subset of rows, as once, few, many or a class of expanded clone.

abundance	v_gene	d_gene	j_gene	CDR3aa	CDR3nt
.	TRBV7-9	.	TRBJ2-5	CASSPIEETQYF	TGTGCCAGCAGCCCGATCGAAGAGACCCAGTACTTC
.	TRBV4-1	.	TRBJ1-2	CASSHGTDYGYTF	TGCGCCAGCAGCCACGGGACCGACTATGGCTACACCTTC
.	TRBV10-3	TRBD1	TRBJ2-3	CAISSRQGLSSTDTQYF	TGTGCCATCAGTTCCAGACAGGGCCTTTCTAGCACAGATACGCAGTATTTT
.	TRBV6-1	TRBD1	TRBJ1-4	CASRTGLATNEKLFF	TGTGCCAGCAGGACAGGGCTCGCAACTAATGAAAAACTGTTTTTT
.	TRBV10-3	TRBD1	TRBJ2-5	CAISESKPRQGMQETQYF	TGTGCCATCAGTGAGTCGAAGCCCAGACAGGGAATGCAGGAGACCCAGTACTTC
once	TRBV9	TRBD2	TRBJ2-7	CASSVRAGAHEQYF	TGTGCCAGCAGCGTTAGAGCGGGGGCCCACGAGCAGTACTTC
.	TRBV19	.	TRBJ1-1	CASSQGREIMNTEAFF	TGTGCCAGTAGTCAGGGCAGGGAAATCATGAACACTGAAGCTTTCTTT
.	TRBV11-2	.	TRBJ1-1	CASSSRVMNTEAFF	TGTGCCAGCAGCTCCAGGGTGATGAACACTGAAGCTTTCTTT
.	TRBV7-9	.	TRBJ1-1	CASSSSVVGASEAFF	TGTGCCAGCAGCTCCTCGGTGGTGGGGGCTTCTGAAGCTTTCTTT
.	TRBV30	.	TRBJ2-3	CAWSPGTGVDTQYF	TGTGCCTGGAGTCCCGGGACCGGGGTAGATACGCAGTATTTT
.	TRBV15	TRBD1	TRBJ1-4	CATSPRQGFNEKLFF	TGTGCCACCAGCCCCCGACAGGGCTTTAATGAAAAACTGTTTTTT
.	TRBV9	TRBD2	TRBJ2-5	CASSVVTSGGLGETQYF	TGTGCCAGCAGCGTAGTGACTAGCGGGGGTCTGGGAGAGACCCAGTACTTC
.	TRBV5-1	TRBD1	TRBJ1-2	CASSLGQGPYGYTF	TGCGCCAGCAGCTTGGGACAGGGCCCGTATGGCTACACCTTC
.	TRBV30	.	TRBJ1-1	CAWSVRAGQLITEAFF	TGTGCCTGGAGTGTTCGCGCGGGACAACTGATCACTGAAGCTTTCTTT
.	TRBV5-6	.	TRBJ1-6	CASSTQQSYNSPLHF	TGTGCCAGCAGTACCCAGCAATCCTATAATTCACCCCTCCACTTT
.	TRBV19	TRBD1	TRBJ2-1	CASSVGQGGSYNEQFF	TGTGCCAGTAGTGTCGGACAGGGCGGCTCCTACAATGAGCAGTTCTTC
.	TRBV13	.	TRBJ1-3	CASSLGGAGDTIYF	TGTGCCAGCAGCTTAGGAGGGGCCGGAGACACCATATATTTT
medium-sized	TRBV5-1	TRBD1	TRBJ1-2	CASTSGQGLVYGYTF	TGCGCCAGCACTTCGGGACAGGGGCTGGTCTATGGCTACACCTTC
.	TRBV5-1	.	TRBJ1-4	CASSLAGANTEKLFF	TGCGCCAGCAGCTTGGCCGGGGCAAACACAGAAAAACTGTTTTTT
once	TRBV30	.	TRBJ1-1	CAWSGRGNTEAFF	TGTGCCTGGAGTGGCCGGGGGAACACTGAAGCTTTCTTT
.	TRBV7-2	.	TRBJ1-3	CASSLVRDTIYF	TGTGCCAGCAGCTTAGTCCGGGACACCATATATTTT
.	TRBV12-5	.	TRBJ1-5	CASGLAYGNQPQHF	TGTGCTAGTGGTTTGGCATATGGAAATCAGCCCCAGCATTTT
.	TRBV4-2	TRBD1	TRBJ1-2	CASAEGQGSYGYTF	TGTGCCAGCGCGGAAGGACAGGGGTCCTATGGCTACACCTTC
.	TRBV5-1	.	TRBJ2-6	CASSSPTSQGLNSGANVLTF	TGCGCCAGCAGCTCTCCTACCTCCCAGGGTTTAAACTCTGGGGCCAACGTCCTGACTTTC
once	TRBV19	.	TRBJ2-3	CASRRSGSSTDTQYF	TGTGCCAGTAGAAGAAGCGGGTCCAGCACAGATACGCAGTATTTT
few	TRBV4-2	TRBD1	TRBJ1-2	CASSKGQSYGYTF	TGTGCCAGCAGCAAGGGACAGAGCTATGGCTACACCTTC
.	TRBV10-3	.	TRBJ1-5	CAISGAEGPQHF	TGTGCCATCAGTGGAGCCGAGGGGCCCCAGCATTTT
.	TRBV28	.	TRBJ1-2	CASSRQYGYTF	TGTGCCAGCAGTCGACAGTATGGCTACACCTTC
.	TRBV4-3	.	TRBJ2-7	CASSQGMNGGASSYEQYF	TGCGCCAGCAGCCAAGGAATGAATGGAGGGGCCTCCTCCTACGAGCAGTACTTC
.	TRBV7-9	TRBD1	TRBJ1-2	CASSRQHRGAGYTF	TGTGCCAGCAGCCGACAGCACAGGGGAGCGGGCTACACCTTC
.	TRBV4-1	.	TRBJ2-5	CASSQARGAQETQYF	TGCGCCAGCAGCCAAGCCCGGGGGGCGCAAGAGACCCAGTACTTC
.	TRBV9	TRBD2	TRBJ2-3	CASSSPGLSTDTQYF	TGTGCCAGCAGCTCTCCGGGACTAAGCACAGATACGCAGTATTTT
.	TRBV7-7	.	TRBJ2-7	CASSQGSGESYEQYF	TGTGCCAGCAGTCAAGGAAGTGGGGAGTCCTACGAGCAGTACTTC
.	TRBV5-4	TRBD1	TRBJ2-7	CASSLPGQGTPHEQYF	TGTGCCAGCAGCTTACCCGGACAGGGAACCCCCCACGAGCAGTACTTC
once	TRBV11-2	TRBD1	TRBJ2-3	CASSRGADRVTDTQYF	TGTGCCAGCAGCCGAGGTGCGGACAGGGTCACAGATACGCAGTATTTT
.	TRBV11-3	.	TRBJ2-2	CASSPVGPTGELFF	TGTGCCAGCAGTCCAGTGGGGCCTACCGGGGAGCTGTTTTTT
.	TRBV6-6	.	TRBJ1-6	CASTDGLPRDSPLHF	TGTGCCAGCACCGACGGCCTCCCAAGGGATTCACCCCTCCACTTT
.	TRBV4-2	.	TRBJ1-1	CASSQDRGDLNTEAFF	TGTGCCAGCAGCCAAGATAGGGGGGACTTGAACACTGAAGCTTTCTTT
.	TRBV6-5	.	TRBJ1-6	CASIKLGQSNSPLHF	TGTGCCAGCATCAAGCTAGGCCAGTCGAATTCACCCCTCCACTTT
few	TRBV27	.	TRBJ1-1	CASSLGGRGNTEAFF	TGTGCCAGCAGTTTAGGGGGCAGGGGCAACACTGAAGCTTTCTTT
.	TRBV5-5	TRBD1	TRBJ2-6	CASRLTGISLSGANVLTF	TGTGCCAGCAGATTGACAGGGATTAGCCTCTCTGGGGCCAACGTCCTGACTTTC
.	TRBV15	.	TRBJ1-1	CATSTKNVRQDEAFF	TGTGCCACCAGCACTAAAAACGTGAGACAGGATGAAGCTTTCTTT
.	TRBV27	TRBD1	TRBJ1-1	CASSFNRGDTEAFF	TGTGCCAGCAGTTTTAACAGGGGGGACACTGAAGCTTTCTTT
.	TRBV19	.	TRBJ2-2	CASSPGLGTGELFF	TGTGCCAGTAGTCCAGGGCTGGGCACCGGGGAGCTGTTTTTT
once	TRBV6-6	.	TRBJ1-1	CASSYSMQLNTEAFF	TGTGCCAGCAGTTACTCGATGCAGTTGAACACTGAAGCTTTCTTT
few	TRBV30	.	TRBJ1-2	CAWSLGVDGYTF	TGTGCCTGGAGTCTAGGGGTCGATGGCTACACCTTC
.	TRBV4-3	.	TRBJ2-3	CASSLWRYLGDTQYF	TGCGCCAGCAGCCTTTGGAGGTACCTCGGAGATACGCAGTATTTT
once	TRBV5-1	.	TRBJ2-7	CASSLEGGAFYEQYF	TGCGCCAGCAGCTTGGAGGGCGGAGCCTTCTACGAGCAGTACTTC
.	TRBV9	.	TRBJ1-1	CASSVGQETRKNTEAFF	TGTGCCAGCAGCGTAGGGCAGGAGACCCGAAAGAACACTGAAGCTTTCTTT
once	TRBV6-6	.	TRBJ1-5	CASSARVLGNQPQHF	TGTGCCAGCAGCGCCAGGGTTTTGGGCAATCAGCCCCAGCATTTT
.	TRBV28	.	TRBJ2-7	CASSSRLVSYEQYF	TGTGCCAGCAGTTCCCGACTCGTATCCTACGAGCAGTACTTC
few	TRBV5-6	TRBD1	TRBJ2-7	CASSAGTGYEQYF	TGTGCCAGCAGCGCCGGGACAGGGTACGAGCAGTACTTC
.	TRBV10-1	TRBD1	TRBJ1-2	CASSETGRPSGYTF	TGCGCCAGCAGCGAGACAGGGAGGCCAAGCGGCTACACCTTC
once	TRBV5-6	TRBD1	TRBJ2-7	CASSLAGGTRDPYEQYF	TGTGCCAGCAGTTTGGCAGGGGGCACAAGGGATCCCTACGAGCAGTACTTC
once	TRBV5-1	TRBD1	TRBJ2-2	CASSLDRGINTGELFF	TGCGCCAGCAGCTTGGACAGGGGGATAAACACCGGGGAGCTGTTTTTT
.	TRBV5-1	.	TRBJ1-1	CASSTGGSGIGTEAFF	TGCGCCAGCAGCACTGGAGGGTCAGGGATAGGCACTGAAGCTTTCTTT
.	TRBV2	.	TRBJ2-3	CASSGQGSPSDTQYF	TGTGCCAGCAGTGGGCAGGGTTCCCCGTCGGATACGCAGTATTTT
.	TRBV10-3	.	TRBJ2-3	CAISGGTVTVSTDTQYF	TGTGCCATCAGTGGTGGGACTGTGACTGTTAGCACAGATACGCAGTATTTT
.	TRBV5-1	.	TRBJ2-3	CASSLLGSKTGTDTQYF	TGCGCCAGCAGCTTGTTAGGGTCGAAGACCGGCACAGATACGCAGTATTTT
.	TRBV7-2	TRBD1	TRBJ1-2	CASNPGQGGTSNYGYTF	TGTGCCAGCAACCCGGGACAGGGGGGAACTTCTAACTATGGCTACACCTTC